One sample yielded the 5 T cell receptor beta chains listed below, sequenced in a study of T cells in Graves' hyperthyroidism and ophthalmopathy. Amplification of TCR beta CDR3 regions used RNA as the template. First-round RT-PCR of the TCR CDR3 relied on the HTBI primer set. One entry per CDR3 protein results from TCRdb running MiXCR on the multiplex PCR reads. The data hold hundreds of thousands of distinct CDR3 sequences, with approximately 15% observed a single time. Sequenced material: blood. Source of these receptors: a man aged 18 to 30 with Graves' ophthalmopathy.

On this clonotype itself: Relative to the germline gene, one junction end is altered; a read error may explain this. The chain links TRBV5-1 to TRBJ2-3; tentative D call: TRBD2 (5 bases). The CDR3 is 17 residues long. CDR1 and CDR2 from the germline V gene are SGHRS and YFSETQ. CDR3 in DNA: TGCGCCAGCAACTTGGCTAGTGACGGGGTGGGCACAGATACGCAGTATTTT. It specifies CASNLASDGVGTDTQYF.

This clonotype showed up many times. The genes are TRBV7-3 and TRBJ2-7, with D unclear. Trimming removed 1 base at V and 0 bases at J, with 10 bases between. The germline gives CDR1 SGHTA, CDR2 FQGTGA. The CDR3 spans 15 residues. CDR3 sequence: CASSLNPVSSYEQYF. CDR3 nucleotide sequence: TGTGCCAGCAGCTTAAACCCGGTTAGCTCCTACGAGCAGTACTTC.

This clonotype was seen at least ten times. The chain couples TRBV7-9 to TRBJ2-7, with 10 bases lining up with TRBD1. Germline V gene sequence: CDR1 SEHNR, CDR2 FQNEAQ (reference sequence). This CDR3 is 15 amino acids long. With V trimmed by 5 bases and J by 2 bases, 6 bases remained unmatched. CDR3 amino acids: CASSPTGGGTYEQYF. In DNA, the CDR3 is TGTGCCAGCAGCCCGACAGGGGGCGGTACCTACGAGCAGTACTTC. Full variable domain (rest looked up from reference TRBV7-9 and TRBJ2-7): DTGVSQNPRHKITKRGQNVTFRCDPISEHNRLYWYRQTLGQGPEFLTYFQNEAQLEKSRLLSDRFSAERPKGSFSTLEIQRTEQGDSAMYLCASSPTGGGTYEQYFGPGTRLTVT.

This clonotype appeared many times. The chain carries TRBV12-3 or TRBV12-4 and TRBJ1-5; the D gene is possibly TRBD1 (6 bases). V was trimmed by 6 bases and J by 0 bases, leaving 9 bases between them. CDR3 length equals 14 residues. CDR3 loop: CASRQGDSNQPQHF. CDR3 DNA sequence: TGTGCCAGCAGACAGGGAGATAGCAATCAGCCCCAGCATTTT.

This clonotype was recorded a few times. The chain joins TRBV15 to TRBJ2-1; 7 nucleotides match TRBD2. CDR3 length: 13 amino acids. With V trimmed by 3 bases and J by 9 bases, 5 bases remained unmatched. From germline, CDR1 is LNHNV and CDR2 YYDKDF (reference sequence). CDR3 bases: TGTGCCACCAGCAGGTTCTCGGGGGGTGAGCAGTTCTTC. This translates into CATSRFSGGEQFF.